The clone carrying this T cell receptor beta chain was picked up many times. The sample originates from a study of T cells in Graves' hyperthyroidism and ophthalmopathy. It was roughly 10 ml of fresh peripheral blood that supplied the PBMCs. Using RNA transcripts as the source, TCR beta CDR3 regions were amplified. Carried out on the TCR CDR3, a first-round RT-PCR used the HTBI primer set. Each CDR3 protein is one row after TCRdb ran MiXCR on the multiplex PCR reads. The table has 90,000 to 120,000 distinct CDR3 sequences, more than 15% seen once. The CDR3 consists of 14 residues. Germline V gives CDR1 LGHDT, CDR2 YNNKEL (reference sequence). V was pared by 4 bases and J by 4 bases, with 10 bases between.

This rearrangement joins TRBV3-1 to TRBJ1-4; D gene ambiguous. Sequenced input: blood. The sequence was obtained from a woman aged 45-65 years with Graves' hyperthyroidism. The CDR3 protein is CASSPSGDNEKLFF. DNA of the CDR3: TGTGCCAGCAGCCCTAGTGGGGATAATGAAAAACTGTTTTTT.